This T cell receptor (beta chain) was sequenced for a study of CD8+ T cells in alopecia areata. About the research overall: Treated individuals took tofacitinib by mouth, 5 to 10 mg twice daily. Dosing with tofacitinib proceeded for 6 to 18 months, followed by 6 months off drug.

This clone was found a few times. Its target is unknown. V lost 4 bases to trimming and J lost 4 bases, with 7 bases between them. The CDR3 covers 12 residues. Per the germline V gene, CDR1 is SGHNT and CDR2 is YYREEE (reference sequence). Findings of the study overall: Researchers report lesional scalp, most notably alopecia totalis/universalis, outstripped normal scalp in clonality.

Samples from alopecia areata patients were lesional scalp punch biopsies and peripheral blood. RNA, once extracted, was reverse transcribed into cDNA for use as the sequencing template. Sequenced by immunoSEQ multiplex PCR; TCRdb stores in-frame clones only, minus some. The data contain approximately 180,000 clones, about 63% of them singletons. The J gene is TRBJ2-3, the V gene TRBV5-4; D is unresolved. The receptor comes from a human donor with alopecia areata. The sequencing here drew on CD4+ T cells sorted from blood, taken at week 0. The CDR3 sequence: CASSQASDTQYF. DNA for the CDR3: TGTGCCAGCAGCCAAGCCTCAGATACGCAGTATTTT.